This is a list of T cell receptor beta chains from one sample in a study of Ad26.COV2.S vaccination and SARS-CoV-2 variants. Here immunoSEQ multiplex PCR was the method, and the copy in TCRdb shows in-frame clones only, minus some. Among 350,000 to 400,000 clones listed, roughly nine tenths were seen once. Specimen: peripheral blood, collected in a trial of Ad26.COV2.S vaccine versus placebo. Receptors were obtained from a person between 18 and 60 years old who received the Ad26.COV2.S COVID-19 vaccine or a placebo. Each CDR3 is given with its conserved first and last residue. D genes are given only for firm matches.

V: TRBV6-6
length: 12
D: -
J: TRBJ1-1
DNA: TGTGCCAGCAGTTACAGGAACACTGAAGCTTTCTTT
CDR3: CASSYRNTEAFF

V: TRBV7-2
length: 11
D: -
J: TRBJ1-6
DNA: TGTGCCAGCAGCTCCGGGGGAGCCCTCCACTTT
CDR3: CASSSGGALHF

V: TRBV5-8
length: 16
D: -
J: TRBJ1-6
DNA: TGTGCCAGCAGCATCGCCGGGACCGTGGGAAATTCACCCCTCCACTTT
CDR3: CASSIAGTVGNSPLHF

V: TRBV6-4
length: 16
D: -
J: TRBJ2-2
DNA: TGTGCCAGCAGCGTATTTTCAGGGGTGAACACCGGGGAGCTGTTTTTT
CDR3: CASSVFSGVNTGELFF

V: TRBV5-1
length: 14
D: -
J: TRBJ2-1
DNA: TGCGCCAGCAGCCCCGGGGAGGACTACAATGAGCAGTTCTTC
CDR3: CASSPGEDYNEQFF

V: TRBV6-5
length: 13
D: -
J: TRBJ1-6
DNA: TGTGCCAGCGGGGAGGTTGATAATTCACCCCTCCACTTT
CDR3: CASGEVDNSPLHF

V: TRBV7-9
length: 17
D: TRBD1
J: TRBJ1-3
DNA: TGTGCCAGCAGCTCGGGAGGCCCCTGGACAGGTGGAAACACCATATATTTT
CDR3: CASSSGGPWTGGNTIYF

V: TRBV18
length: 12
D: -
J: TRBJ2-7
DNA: TGTGCCAGCTCCGGAGAGGGCGACGAGCAGTACTTC
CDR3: CASSGEGDEQYF

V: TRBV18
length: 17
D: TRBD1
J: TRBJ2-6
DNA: TGTGCCAGCTCACCACTCGACAGGGTCTCTGGGGCCAACGTCCTGACTTTC
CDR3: CASSPLDRVSGANVLTF

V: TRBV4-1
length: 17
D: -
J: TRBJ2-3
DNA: TGCGCCAGCAGCTCACAGACAGGCTCGTTAATCACAGATACGCAGTATTTT
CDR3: CASSSQTGSLITDTQYF

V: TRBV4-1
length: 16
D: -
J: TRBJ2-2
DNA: TGCGCCAGCAGTAAACCAGGGGGGGTTGACACCGGGGAGCTGTTTTTT
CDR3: CASSKPGGVDTGELFF

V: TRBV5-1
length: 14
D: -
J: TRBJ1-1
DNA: TGCGCCAGCAGCCCGGGGTGGTTGAACACTGAAGCTTTCTTT
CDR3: CASSPGWLNTEAFF

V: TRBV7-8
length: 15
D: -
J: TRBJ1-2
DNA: TGTGCCAGCAGCTTCGACAGAACCGCTAACTATGGCTACACCTTC
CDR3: CASSFDRTANYGYTF

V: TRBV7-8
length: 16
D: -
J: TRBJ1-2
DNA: TGTGCCAGCAGCTTGGTTACAGGGCTATCTAACTATGGCTACACCTTC
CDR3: CASSLVTGLSNYGYTF